This TCR beta chain comes out of a study of blood T cell repertoires in COVID-19. Study at large: Both acute and convalescent COVID-19 samples were obtained from the United States, Italy and Spain. From T cells, B-cell-depleted T cells, or PBMCs came the material, which was cDNA or gDNA.

Germline values: CDR1 MNHEY, CDR2 SVGEGT. V was pared by 6 bases and J by 8 bases, with 19 bases between. The CDR3 is 15 residues long. Original handling: Estimation of nucleated cell counts was performed using reference gene primer amplification. Method: immunoSEQ multiplex PCR; TCRdb's copy keeps in-frame clones and lacks some. Clone size and V and J calls were adopted from that table, with D and trimming inferred from the DNA. The sample consists of nearly 90,000 clones, 60% to 80% of them appearing once. The V gene is TRBV6-2 or TRBV6-3, the J gene TRBJ1-4; TRBD1 is a possible D gene (5 bases). The specimen was peripheral blood. The receptor's source is an elderly woman with acute or convalescent COVID-19. CDR3 sequence (DNA): TGTGCCAGCAGCCGCATGGGGGGTATGTGGGAAAAACTGTTTTTT. This gives the protein CASSRMGGMWEKLFF.